The subject of this entry is one TCR beta chain. This record belongs to a study of technical replicates of blood from several donors. Germline V gene data show CDR1 as SGHRS and CDR2 as YFSETQ. There are 20 residues in the CDR3. The trim removed 4 bases at V and 6 bases at J, leaving 25 bases unmatched. TCRdb keeps only in-frame clones here, not all; method: immunoSEQ multiplex PCR. The sample shows about 64,000 clones, roughly 90% of them seen only once. The gene calls are TRBV5-1 and TRBJ2-1; 7 bases match TRBD2. Material for sequencing was PBMCs. The clonotype originates from a human donor in good health. Some clones in this sample may be carry-over from other donors' samples. The CDR3, as DNA: TGCGCCAGCAGCCCCGGGGGGATTAGAGTCGGCAGGAGGGGTCTCAATGAGCAGTTCTTC. This codes for CASSPGGIRVGRRGLNEQFF.